The 15 T cell receptor beta chains reported below all come from one sample, sequenced in a study of CD8 T cells in ankylosing spondylitis. MiXCR was run by TCRdb on the 5' RACE reads, yielding one entry per CDR3 protein. The sample has 150,000 to 250,000 distinct CDR3 sequences; around 13% are singletons. The sample consisted of blood, either unsorted or a sorted T cell fraction (not recorded which). The source of these receptors is a male donor with ankylosing spondylitis or in good health (not recorded which).

V gene TRBV2 combines with J gene TRBJ2-7, with 7 bases identical to TRBD2. Germline loops: CDR1 SNHLY, CDR2 FYNNEI. Trimming cost V 4 bases and J 7 bases; bases outside gene matches: 10. The CDR3 is 14 residues long. CDR3 nucleotides: TGTGCCAGCAGTGCCGGACTAGGAATTATAGAGCAGTACTTC. Its translation: CASSAGLGIIEQYF.

The chain is built from TRBV5-4 and TRBJ2-3; D might be TRBD2 (7 bases). The CDR3 consists of 16 residues. Germline loops: CDR1 SGHNT, CDR2 YYREEE (reference sequence). Trimming took off 0 bases at V and 2 bases at J, with 13 bases between the two ends. This CDR3 reads CASSLAAGAFTDTQYF. For the CDR3, the DNA is TGTGCCAGCAGCTTGGCCGCGGGGGCTTTCACAGATACGCAGTATTTT.

This clonotype has a handful of counts. This chain connects TRBV7-9 to TRBJ2-1, with D possibly being TRBD1 (7 bases). Germline assignment: CDR1 SEHNR and CDR2 FQNEAQ (reference sequence). The V end lost 2 bases, the J end lost 4 bases, and 15 bases lay between the germline ends. The length of the CDR3 is 16 residues. CDR3 sequence: CASSLRSGDRYNEQFF. The CDR3 DNA follows: TGTGCCAGCAGCTTAAGATCGGGGGACAGATACAATGAGCAGTTCTTC.

This clonotype was seen many times. This chain connects TRBV27 to TRBJ2-3, with 7 positions matching TRBD2. Germline CDR1 and CDR2: MNHEY and SMNVEV (reference sequence). The CDR3 contains 12 residues. Losses at the gene ends were 3 bases for V and 7 bases for J; bases not matched to a gene: 1. CDR3 nucleotide sequence: TGTGCCAGCAGTTTCGGGGGGAATACGCAGTATTTT. This encodes CASSFGGNTQYF.

The rearrangement joins TRBV28 to TRBJ2-7; D is unclear. CDR3 length: 12 amino acids. Per germline, CDR1 MDHEN and CDR2 SYDVKM. V lost 2 bases to trimming and J lost 3 bases, with 5 bases between them. The CDR3 DNA reads as TGTGCCAGCAGTTTACAGAACTACGAGCAGTACTTC. Protein: CASSLQNYEQYF. The whole variable domain, remainder taken from reference TRBV28 and TRBJ2-7, is DVKVTQSSRYLVKRTGEKVFLECVQDMDHENMFWYRQDPGLGLRLIYFSYDVKMKEKGDIPEGYSVSREKKERFSLILESASTNQTSMYLCASSLQNYEQYFGPGTRLTVT.

This clonotype was counted between two and nine times. The chain joins TRBV5-6 to TRBJ2-1; D possibly uses TRBD1 or TRBD2 (7 bases each). CDR3 size: 15 residues. V gave up 4 bases and J gave up 6 bases, with 17 bases separating them. The V gene's germline CDR1 is SGHDT and CDR2 YYEEEE. CDR3 in amino acids: CASSPGGQNLNEQFF. The CDR3 nucleotides read TGTGCCAGCAGCCCGGGGGGACAGAACCTCAATGAGCAGTTCTTC. Full variable domain (rest looked up from reference TRBV5-6 and TRBJ2-1): DAGVTQSPTHLIKTRGQQVTLRCSPKSGHDTVSWYQQALGQGPQFIFQYYEEEERQRGNFPDRFSGHQFPNYSSELNVNALLLGDSALYLCASSPGGQNLNEQFFGPGTRLTVL.

The chain recombines TRBV6-1 with TRBJ2-2, with D perhaps TRBD1 or TRBD2 (5 bases each). The CDR3 has 16 residues. Germline CDR1 reads MNHNS; CDR2 reads SASEGT. The V and J ends lost 7 bases and 0 bases respectively, with 15 bases between them. This chain's CDR3 is CASMGEESTNTGELFF. DNA for the CDR3: TGTGCCAGCATGGGGGAAGAGAGTACGAACACCGGGGAGCTGTTTTTT.

At least ten counts were recorded for this clonotype. The rearrangement links TRBV4-1 to TRBJ2-5; 7 bases match TRBD1. CDR1 and CDR2 (germline): MGHRA, YSYEKL. The CDR3 totals 15 residues. Losses at the gene ends were 3 bases for V and 5 bases for J; bases not matched to a gene: 9. CDR3 sequence: CASSQDRDSFETQYF. CDR3 DNA sequence: TGCGCCAGCAGCCAGGACCGGGACAGCTTTGAGACCCAGTACTTC.

This clonotype was seen repeatedly, ten times or more. The CDR3 reads CASSFGRYEQYF. CDR3 nucleotides: TGTGCCAGCAGCTTTGGGCGCTACGAGCAGTACTTC. This chain uses TRBV7-9 with TRBJ2-7; D remains ambiguous. The CDR3 is 12 residues long. Looked up from germline, CDR1 is SEHNR and CDR2 is FQNEAQ (reference sequence). The V end lost 3 bases, the J end lost 3 bases, and 6 bases lay between the germline ends.

In this sample, this clonotype turned up a few times. The V gene is TRBV6-5, the J gene TRBJ1-1; D perhaps matches TRBD1 (5 bases). V gave up 0 bases and J gave up 3 bases, with 14 bases separating them. CDR3 length: 16 residues. Germline-derived CDR1 and CDR2 are MNHEY and SVGAGI. As DNA, the CDR3 is TGTGCCAGCAGTTACTCGGCAGGGCCAAAATACACTGAAGCTTTCTTT. This sequence encodes CASSYSAGPKYTEAFF.

This clonotype was seen a handful of times. CDR3 coding DNA: TGTGCCAGCGGGTCGGGGGCATCCTACGAGCAGTACTTC. This sequence encodes CASGSGASYEQYF. The genes are TRBV27 and TRBJ2-7, with D perhaps assigned TRBD1 or TRBD2 (6 bases each). Between the trimmed V and J ends, which lost 8 bases and 1 base, there was a span of 12 bases. The CDR3 is 13 residues long. Germline CDR1 and CDR2: MNHEY and SMNVEV (reference sequence).

The genes are TRBV2 and TRBJ2-1; a possible D gene is TRBD1 (6 bases). The V and J ends lost 9 bases and 1 base respectively, with 7 bases between them. The CDR3 totals 12 residues. From germline, CDR1 is SNHLY and CDR2 FYNNEI. CDR3 amino acids: CARGQSYNEQFF. The CDR3 DNA follows: TGTGCCAGAGGACAGTCCTACAATGAGCAGTTCTTC. Full variable domain (missing parts from reference TRBV2 and TRBJ2-1): EPEVTQTPSHQVTQMGQEVILRCVPISNHLYFYWYRQILGQKVEFLVSFYNNEISEKSEIFDDQFSVERPDGSNFTLKIRSTKLEDSAMYFCARGQSYNEQFFGPGTRLTVL.

This clonotype occurred many times. The J gene is TRBJ1-1, the V gene TRBV5-6; D is unresolved. The CDR3 has 12 residues. The germline V gene has CDR1 SGHDT and CDR2 YYEEEE. Trimming stripped 4 bases from V and 1 base from J, with 5 bases between. CDR3 loop: CASSVGNTEAFF. CDR3 DNA sequence: TGTGCCAGCAGCGTAGGGAACACTGAAGCTTTCTTT.

The CDR3 here is CASSDLLTDTQYF. For the CDR3, the DNA is TGTGCCAGCAGTGACCTCCTCACAGATACGCAGTATTTT. The rearrangement uses TRBV6-4 and TRBJ2-3; no firm D call. The CDR3 has 13 amino acids. Germline V gene lookup returns CDR1 MRHNA and CDR2 SNTAGT. Trimming took off 2 bases at V and 2 bases at J, with 5 bases between the two ends.

The chain recombines TRBV6-5 with TRBJ2-1; D ambiguous. The CDR3 has 11 amino acids. Per germline, CDR1 MNHEY and CDR2 SVGAGI. V was trimmed by 2 bases and J by 7 bases, leaving 3 bases between them. This chain's CDR3 is CASSYQNEQFF. CDR3 coding DNA: TGTGCCAGCAGTTACCAAAATGAGCAGTTCTTC.